The clone carrying this TCR beta chain was detected only once. The sample originates from a study of blood T cell repertoires in COVID-19. Study summary: Spain, Italy and the United States supplied samples that represented acute and convalescent COVID-19.

This CDR3 has 14 residues. V lost 0 bases to trimming and J lost 5 bases, with 13 bases between them. The germline V gene encodes CDR1 SQVTM and CDR2 ANQGSEA. In the study's own analysis: Nucleated cell counts were estimated from reference gene primer amplification. Data came from immunoSEQ multiplex PCR; TCRdb stores just in-frame clones and leaves some out. That table furnishes V, J and clone size, whereas the DNA furnished D and trimming. The sample yields 130,000 to 150,000 clones, under 90% seen once. The V call is TRBV29-1, the J call TRBJ1-2; D might be TRBD1 (5 bases). The source of this sequence is an elderly woman in a cohort sampled during active or convalescent COVID-19. The sample consisted of peripheral blood. The CDR3 DNA sequence: TGCAGCGTTGAAGATTACAGGCGTGGGTATGGCTACACCTTC. It translates to CSVEDYRRGYGYTF.